This section outlines one T cell receptor (beta chain) sequence together with its context. Antigen unknown. These data belong to a study of T cell responses to AZD1222 COVID-19 vaccine. V was trimmed by 3 bases and J by 1 base, leaving 8 bases between them. There are 14 residues in the CDR3. Germline CDR1 is KGHSH and CDR2 is LQKENI. The method was immunoSEQ multiplex PCR; TCRdb's version includes in-frame clones alone and lacks a portion of them. Seen here are about 150,000 clones, about 90% observed once, and the top ten hold approximately 5%. Study-wide findings and caveats: Reports say nearly half of spike-specific TCRs go after unmutated variant regions. Among the donors, most were white British and more were female, and clonal diversity was possibly underestimated. Spike-specific TCR breadth and depth went up after people got two AZD1222 doses. At baseline, seropositivity was found in only a handful of AZD1222 recipients.

This receptor was identified in an adult in good health. The source was peripheral blood, collected on day 0 of AZD1222 vaccination. This chain links TRBV18 with TRBJ2-3; D is uncertain. The chain's CDR3 is CASSPSQGTDTQYF. CDR3 sequence (DNA): TGTGCCAGCTCACCGTCCCAGGGCACAGATACGCAGTATTTT.